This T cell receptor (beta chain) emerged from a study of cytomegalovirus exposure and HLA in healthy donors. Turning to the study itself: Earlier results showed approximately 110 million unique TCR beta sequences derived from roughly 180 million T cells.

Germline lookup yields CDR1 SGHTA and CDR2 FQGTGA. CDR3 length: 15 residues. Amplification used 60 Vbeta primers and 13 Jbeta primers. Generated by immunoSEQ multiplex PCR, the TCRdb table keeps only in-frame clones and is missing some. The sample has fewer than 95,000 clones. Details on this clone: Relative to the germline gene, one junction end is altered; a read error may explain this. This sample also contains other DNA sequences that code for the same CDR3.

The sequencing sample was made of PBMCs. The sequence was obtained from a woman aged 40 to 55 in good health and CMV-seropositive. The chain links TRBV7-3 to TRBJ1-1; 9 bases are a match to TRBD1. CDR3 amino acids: CASSLLRTGVTEAFF. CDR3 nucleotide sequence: TGTGCCAGCAGCTTACTTCGGACAGGGGTCACTGAAGCCTTCTTT. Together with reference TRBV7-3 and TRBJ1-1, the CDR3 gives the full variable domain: GAGVSQTPSNKVTEKGKYVELRCDPISGHTALYWYRQSLGQGPEFLIYFQGTGAADDSGLPNDRFFAVRPEGSVSTLKIQRTERGDSAVYLCASSLLRTGVTEAFFGQGTRLTVV.